These 22 T cell receptor beta chains share one sample of origin, sequenced in a study of cytomegalovirus exposure and HLA in healthy donors. The PCR ran on 60 Vbeta and 13 Jbeta primers. Profiled with immunoSEQ multiplex PCR; TCRdb holds only in-frame clones, not every one. The sample lists about 160,000 clones; 70% to 90% were seen once. Sequenced material: PBMCs. Every receptor here comes from a woman in her twenties or thirties in good health and CMV-seropositive.

This clone was seen more than once but under ten times. This chain joins TRBV11-2 and TRBJ2-7; D perhaps matches TRBD2 (5 bases). There are 15 residues in the CDR3. V was trimmed by 1 base and J by 3 bases, leaving 13 bases between them. Germline CDR1 and CDR2: SGHAT and FQNNGV. The CDR3 DNA sequence: TGTGCCAGCAGCTTAGCCACGGACTTAGTCTACGAGCAGTACTTC. Translation gives CASSLATDLVYEQYF. Full variable domain (missing parts from reference TRBV11-2 and TRBJ2-7): EAGVAQSPRYKIIEKRQSVAFWCNPISGHATLYWYQQILGQGPKLLIQFQNNGVVDDSQLPKDRFSAERLKGVDSTLKIQPAKLEDSAVYLCASSLATDLVYEQYFGPGTRLTVT.

The chain employs TRBV30 and TRBJ1-6, with unresolved D. In germline, CDR1 is GTSNPN, CDR2 SVGIG (reference sequence). The CDR3 has 13 residues. CDR3 residues: CATSGSQNSPLHF. The DNA of the CDR3 is TGTGCGACGAGCGGGAGTCAGAATTCACCCCTCCACTTT. Full variable domain (missing parts from reference TRBV30 and TRBJ1-6): SQTIHQWPATLVQPVGSPLSLECTVEGTSNPNLYWYRQAAGRGLQLLFYSVGIGQISSEVPQNLSASRPQDRQFILSSKKLLLSDSGFYLCATSGSQNSPLHFGNGTRLTVT.

This chain connects TRBV5-1 to TRBJ2-3, with 7 bases that match TRBD1. Germline V gene lookup returns CDR1 SGHRS and CDR2 YFSETQ. This CDR3 is built from 15 residues. The trim removed 4 bases at V and 2 bases at J, leaving 7 bases unmatched. The CDR3 coding sequence is TGCGCCAGCAGCCCGGGACAGATCTACACAGATACGCAGTATTTT. It is translated as CASSPGQIYTDTQYF. Looking up the rest from reference TRBV5-1 and TRBJ2-3 gives the full variable domain: KAGVTQTPRYLIKTRGQQVTLSCSPISGHRSVSWYQQTPGQGLQFLFEYFSETQRNKGNFPGRFSGRQFSNSRSEMNVSTLELGDSALYLCASSPGQIYTDTQYFGPGTRLTVL.

This chain joins TRBV11-2 and TRBJ2-1; possibly TRBD1 for D (6 bases). CDR3 length: 15 residues. CDR1 is SGHAT and CDR2 is FQNNGV in the germline V gene. The V end lost 4 bases, the J end lost 4 bases, and 14 bases lay between the germline ends. The CDR3 DNA is TGTGCCAGCAGCTCAGGGACGGGACAATACAATGAGCAGTTCTTC. Amino acids: CASSSGTGQYNEQFF.

Remarks on this clone: Other DNA sequences in the same sample also yield this CDR3. The chain has TRBV5-4 and TRBJ1-1; no clear D gene. V dropped 0 bases and J dropped 2 bases, with 5 bases sitting between them. CDR3 length: 13 amino acids. The germline V gene encodes CDR1 SGHNT and CDR2 YYREEE (reference sequence). The CDR3 bases are TGTGCCAGCAGCTTGGCAGGTAACACTGAAGCTTTCTTT. It yields the protein CASSLAGNTEAFF.

The chain uses TRBV2 and TRBJ2-7, with 7 bases fitting TRBD1. V was pared by 8 bases and J by 2 bases, with 6 bases of the junction left unmatched. The germline V gene has CDR1 SNHLY and CDR2 FYNNEI. The CDR3 is 13 residues long. The CDR3 loop reads CASQIQGAYEQYF. The CDR3 nucleotides are TGTGCCAGCCAGATCCAGGGGGCCTACGAGCAGTACTTC.

CDR3: CASSIVTDTEAFF. The DNA for the CDR3 is TGTGCCAGTAGTATCGTGACAGATACTGAAGCTTTCTTT. This chain joins TRBV19 and TRBJ1-1, with D possibly being TRBD1 (5 bases). Germline V gene sequence: CDR1 LNHDA, CDR2 SQIVND (reference sequence). The CDR3 sequence is 13 residues long. V was pared by 3 bases and J by 5 bases, with 10 bases between.

The chain recombines TRBV9 with TRBJ1-2; 7 bases agree with TRBD1. Trimming took 0 bases from V and 2 from J; bases not matched to a gene: 1. Germline V gene lookup returns CDR1 SGDLS and CDR2 YYNGEE. This CDR3 contains 14 residues. The CDR3: CASSVEGGNYGYTF. DNA of the CDR3: TGTGCCAGCAGCGTAGAAGGGGGCAACTATGGCTACACCTTC.

This clone appeared once. This chain uses TRBV27 with TRBJ1-2; tentative D call: TRBD1 (5 bases). Between the trimmed V and J ends, which lost 3 bases and 3 bases, there was a span of 14 bases. CDR1 is MNHEY and CDR2 is SMNVEV in the germline V gene (reference sequence). CDR3 length equals 15 residues. CDR3 protein: CASSLSGGSHYGYTF. The DNA for the CDR3 is TGTGCCAGCAGTTTGTCCGGGGGGTCTCACTATGGCTACACCTTC.

A few counts support this clone. This CDR3 is CASSLSGVSTDTQYF. In DNA form, the CDR3 reads TGTGCCAGCAGCCTTAGCGGGGTCAGCACAGATACGCAGTATTTT. This chain uses TRBV5-4 with TRBJ2-3, with 8 bases identical to TRBD2. V was pared by 4 bases and J by 0 bases, with 4 bases of the junction left unmatched. CDR3 length equals 15 residues. CDR1 and CDR2 (germline): SGHNT, YYREEE (reference sequence).

The chain has TRBV18 and TRBJ1-2; maybe TRBD1 (6 bases). The CDR3 loop spans 13 amino acids. Germline-derived CDR1 and CDR2 are KGHSH and LQKENI. Between the trimmed V and J ends, which lost 4 bases and 5 bases, there was a span of 11 bases. CDR3 in amino acids: CASSLADSYGYTF. CDR3 nucleotides: TGTGCCAGCTCACTTGCGGACAGTTATGGCTACACCTTC.

Here the CDR3 reads CASSWRGYGEKLFF. CDR3 nucleotide sequence: TGTGCCAGCAGTTGGCGGGGATATGGGGAAAAACTGTTTTTT. The V gene is TRBV6-5, the J gene TRBJ1-4; unclear D gene. The CDR3 is 14 residues long. V lost 4 bases and J 8 bases, leaving 14 bases between the germline ends. Germline values: CDR1 MNHEY, CDR2 SVGAGI.

This clone showed up just once. The chain joins TRBV7-9 to TRBJ2-2, with 15 bases that match TRBD2. The CDR3 is 18 amino acids. After removal of 5 bases from V and 1 base from J, the junction contained 5 bases not matched to a gene. Germline-derived CDR1 and CDR2 are SEHNR and FQNEAQ (reference sequence). The CDR3 DNA reads TGTGCCAGCAGCGTCGGGACTAGCGGGGGGCAGAACACCGGGGAGCTGTTTTTT. Translation: CASSVGTSGGQNTGELFF.

The genes are TRBV5-1 and TRBJ1-2; 8 positions match TRBD1. After removal of 4 bases from V and 4 bases from J, the junction contained 12 bases not matched to a gene. The CDR3 sequence is 16 residues long. The germline CDR1 and CDR2 sequences are SGHRS and YFSETQ. This CDR3 is CASSLDTGTGPYGYTF. CDR3 nucleotides: TGCGCCAGCAGCCTAGATACCGGGACAGGCCCCTATGGCTACACCTTC.

This clone was counted once. The chain employs TRBV28 and TRBJ1-1; D not resolved. The V and J ends lost 8 bases and 1 base respectively, with 11 bases between them. The CDR3 runs to 13 residues. Per germline, CDR1 MDHEN and CDR2 SYDVKM. The CDR3 DNA reads as TGTGCCAGCCTTTTAACACCGAACACTGAAGCTTTCTTT. Protein sequence: CASLLTPNTEAFF.

In DNA form, the CDR3 reads TGTGCCAGCAGCCCCTGGGGGGGGAGGGAGACAGATACGCAGTATTTT. Protein sequence: CASSPWGGRETDTQYF. The rearrangement joins TRBV11-2 to TRBJ2-3; 7 nucleotides agree with TRBD2. Per germline, CDR1 SGHAT and CDR2 FQNNGV. The CDR3 sequence is 16 residues long. J lost 3 bases, V lost 5 bases, and 11 bases had no gene match. Combining the CDR3 with reference TRBV11-2 and TRBJ2-3 gives the whole variable domain EAGVAQSPRYKIIEKRQSVAFWCNPISGHATLYWYQQILGQGPKLLIQFQNNGVVDDSQLPKDRFSAERLKGVDSTLKIQPAKLEDSAVYLCASSPWGGRETDTQYFGPGTRLTVL.

The genes are TRBV7-2 and TRBJ2-1, with TRBD2 matching over 13 bases. CDR1 is SGHTA, CDR2 FQGNSA, per germline. This CDR3 comprises 16 residues. J gave up 1 base and V 5 bases, and 2 bases lay outside the gene matches. CDR3 sequence (DNA): TGTGCCAGCAGCACTAGCGGGGGGGTTTCCTACAATGAGCAGTTCTTC. The encoded protein is CASSTSGGVSYNEQFF.

This chain links TRBV18 with TRBJ1-5, with 7 bases that match TRBD1. Trimming took 5 bases from V and 5 from J; bases not matched to a gene: 3. CDR3 length equals 13 residues. In germline, CDR1 is KGHSH, CDR2 LQKENI. The CDR3 region has the DNA TGTGCCAGCTCAGCCGACAGGGATCAGCCCCAGCATTTT. Translation gives CASSADRDQPQHF.

This chain joins TRBV18 and TRBJ1-1; D remains unclear. This CDR3 is built from 14 residues. The V gene lost 5 bases and the J gene lost 2 bases, with 12 bases spanning the gap. Germline V CDR1 and CDR2: KGHSH, LQKENI. The CDR3 is CASSSSGSNTEAFF. In nucleotides, the CDR3 is TGTGCCAGCTCATCCTCCGGGAGCAACACTGAAGCTTTCTTT.

This clone appeared once. The J gene is TRBJ2-1, the V gene TRBV10-2, with 8 bases identical to TRBD1. V lost 6 bases and J lost 6; bases outside the gene matches: 10. The CDR3 has 15 residues. Germline V gene lookup returns CDR1 WSHSY and CDR2 SAAADI. CDR3 residues: CASRVDRVFGNEQFF. DNA for the CDR3: TGCGCCAGCAGGGTGGACAGGGTATTTGGCAATGAGCAGTTCTTC.

The genes are TRBV13 and TRBJ2-5; the match to TRBD2 covers 10 bases. V trimming: 5 bases; J trimming: 4 bases; junction bases outside the gene matches: 13. Germline V CDR1 and CDR2: PRHDT, FYEKMQ (reference sequence). This CDR3 comprises 17 residues. The CDR3 sequence: CASSLLISRTSGETQYF. The CDR3 DNA sequence: TGTGCCAGCAGCCTTCTAATTTCTAGGACTAGCGGAGAGACCCAGTACTTC. Full variable domain (missing parts from reference TRBV13 and TRBJ2-5): AAGVIQSPRHLIKEKRETATLKCYPIPRHDTVYWYQQGPGQDPQFLISFYEKMQSDKGSIPDRFSAQQFSDYHSELNMSSLELGDSALYFCASSLLISRTSGETQYFGPGTRLLVL.

The chain has TRBV6-1 and TRBJ1-3, with unresolved D. Germline CDR1 MNHNS, CDR2 SASEGT. The V end lost 5 bases, the J end lost 0 bases, and 11 bases lay between the germline ends. The CDR3 is made up of 15 amino acids. CDR3 amino acids: CASSPVWSSGNTIYF. CDR3 bases: TGTGCCAGCAGTCCGGTGTGGAGCTCTGGAAACACCATATATTTT.